This T cell receptor beta chain was sequenced in a study of CD8 T cells in Susac syndrome (dated by TCRdb to about 2019). At the level of the whole study: Whether CD8+ T cell activation and differentiation in Susac syndrome was antigen driven was tested using repertoire sequencing. The study compared CD8+ T cell repertoire clonality among 11 to 12 healthy donors, roughly 14 Susac syndrome patients and 15 multiple sclerosis patients. Overall study results and their limits: The study acknowledged that relatively few individuals were included in the TCR sequencing and HLA analysis.

This clonotype was observed a single time. No cognate antigen has been identified for it. Nothing much larger sits one base from this clone, and base qualities are not available. A lone read offers only weak evidence. Per the germline V gene (reference sequence), LNHDA is the CDR1 and SQIVND is the CDR2. Clipping removes 4 bases from V and 0 bases from J, with 18 as the unmatched junction base count. The CDR3 numbers 20 residues from cysteine through phenylalanine. The only DNA kept is the CDR3, 60 bases in frame from the first base. High-throughput TCR beta sequencing profiled peripheral blood CD8+ and CD4+ T cells from healthy donors, Susac syndrome patients and multiple sclerosis patients. The multiple sclerosis controls were treatment-naive patients who had stable or active relapsing-remitting disease and met the revised McDonald criteria. Bulk CD8+ and CD4+ T cells were purified by magnetic negative isolation, whereas CD8+ TEMRA cells were enriched by FACS. Blood was collected in EDTA tubes and processed within 24 hours, with PBMCs isolated through density gradient centrifugation. PBMCs intended for TCR sequencing were cryopreserved in liquid nitrogen and were subsequently thawed in a 37 degrees C water bath. Purity of sorted or isolated CD4+, CD8+ and CD8+ TEMRA cells was at least 90%.

RNA was extracted using the RNeasy kit, and roughly 0.45 to 1 microgram was reverse transcribed with random hexamers. The immunoSEQ multiplex PCR assay, covering 54 Vbeta and 13 Jbeta segments, was used to amplify TCR beta CDR3 regions. Bias from PCR amplification was corrected by using a synthetic template baseline for primer optimization and for computational correction. The authors' analysis ran thus. Reads were assigned to V, D and J genes according to IMGT and analyzed in immunoSEQ Analyzer, with only productive sequences retained. Clonality was computed as one minus Shannon entropy normalized by log2 of the number of productive unique sequences. Public and private clones were assessed among the 100 most prevalent clones of each patient and control. Clones were defined as Susac-specific when absent from the healthy and MS cohorts, from over 950 published viral clones and from other ImmuneACCESS disease sequences. TCRdb redid the processing of the public reads, applying fastp at Q25 and MiXCR, and retained in-frame beta chains. Each CDR3 protein appears once, grouped with its most common genes and DNA. These V and J calls are TCRdb output, not the study's own analysis. This sample holds about 440,000 distinct CDR3 sequences; 75% to 90% were observed only once. The leading ten clones occupy more than 0.09% of the sample.

The sequence links TRBV19 to TRBJ1-2; the central 9 bases match TRBD1. What was sequenced was CD8+ T cells from PBMCs. The receptor's source is a human donor with multiple sclerosis. The sequenced DNA: TGTGCCAGTAGTACGGGGACAGGGTTCGGGACGACCCCACCTAACTATGGCTACACCTTC. This codes for CASSTGTGFGTTPPNYGYTF.